This T cell receptor beta chain was sequenced in a study of STAT5B mutations in CD4+ large granular lymphocyte leukemia. A note on this clone: Its cognate antigen is unknown.

The survey-level immunoSEQ assay was used. TCRdb's copy holds only in-frame clones and misses some; the assay was immunoSEQ multiplex PCR. The repertoire holds tens of thousands of clones, with around 81% as singletons. V dropped 4 bases and J dropped 2 bases, with 8 bases sitting between them. CDR1 and CDR2 (germline): SGHDT, YYEEEE. This CDR3 contains 13 residues. Whole-study findings and limits: Patient CD4-sorted repertoires stayed more clonal than healthy ones after leukemic-clone removal. Higher CD4+ than CD8+ T-LGLL clonality might reflect small sample size. TRBV06-family usage was enriched in top patient clones (8/27) versus controls (2/35).

The receptor comes from a human donor in good health. This chain uses TRBV5-6 with TRBJ2-3; D is perhaps TRBD1 (6 bases). Source material: CD4+ T cells from blood buffy coats. The CDR3 loop reads CASSGTHTDTQYF. Written as DNA, the CDR3 is TGTGCCAGCAGCGGGACACACACAGATACGCAGTATTTT.